This is a list of T cell receptor beta chains from one sample in a study of T cells in Graves' hyperthyroidism and ophthalmopathy. TCRdb itself ran the multiplex PCR reads through MiXCR, one entry per CDR3 protein. Of some 270,000 distinct CDR3 sequences listed, approximately 25% were seen once; the top ten hold around 32%. What was sequenced was blood. These receptor sequences come from a middle-aged woman with Graves' ophthalmopathy. Each CDR3 is given with its conserved first and last residue. D genes are given only for firm matches. Size is omitted from some rows. Given values are once, few, many or a class for expanded clones.

size | J | V | D | DNA | CDR3
many | TRBJ2-1 | TRBV27 | TRBD2 | TGTGCCAGCAGTCGGACTAGCGAAACCTCCTACAATGAGCAGTTCTTC | CASSRTSETSYNEQFF
many | TRBJ2-5 | TRBV7-2 | - | TGTGCCAGCACCTTCAAAGGCGGGGGCCCGCCCCTTGAGACCCAGTACTTC | CASTFKGGGPPLETQYF
many | TRBJ1-5 | TRBV19 | TRBD1 | TGTGCCAGTAGTAATTGGACAGGGGAAGGGCAGCCCCAGCATTTT | CASSNWTGEGQPQHF
many | TRBJ2-7 | TRBV28 | - | TGTGCCAGCACCAGGGGCTTAGAGCAGTACTTC | CASTRGLEQYF
many | TRBJ2-7 | TRBV20-1 | - | TGCAGTGCCACCAGGGACGGAGGCTACGAGCAGTACTTC | CSATRDGGYEQYF
many | TRBJ2-7 | TRBV4-2 | - | TGTGCCAGCAGCCACCCGGACGAATGGGAGCAGTACTTC | CASSHPDEWEQYF
- | TRBJ2-2 | TRBV6-1 | - | TGTGCCAGCAGTGAAGCGCAGGGTAGAAGCGGGGAGCTGTTTTTT | CASSEAQGRSGELFF
few | TRBJ2-2 | TRBV24-1 | TRBD1 | TGTGCCACCAGTGCTCCGGACAGGGATAACACCGGGGAGCTGTTTTTT | CATSAPDRDNTGELFF
- | TRBJ1-5 | TRBV15 | TRBD1 | TGTGCCACCAAAGATGGACAGGGGGCTGTTCAGCCCCAGCATTTT | CATKDGQGAVQPQHF
many | TRBJ2-7 | TRBV28 | TRBD2 | TGTGCCAGCAGTCCCTGGGCGGGAGAGGGTCAGTACTTC | CASSPWAGEGQYF
many | TRBJ1-5 | TRBV2 | - | TGTGCCAGCAGTGAAGCGGGTGGATGGCCCCAGCCCCAGCATTTT | CASSEAGGWPQPQHF
many | TRBJ1-3 | TRBV11-2 | - | TGTGCCAGCAGCCCGACTTCAGGGACAGGAAACACCATATATTTT | CASSPTSGTGNTIYF
many | TRBJ2-7 | TRBV5-1 | - | TGCGCCAGCAGCTTGATGACTACCCCCTACGAGCAGTACTTC | CASSLMTTPYEQYF
many | TRBJ1-2 | TRBV6-5 | TRBD1 | TGTGCCAGCAGTTCCTCCGCGGGACAGGGTTTGCGAGGCTACACCTTC | CASSSSAGQGLRGYTF
many | TRBJ2-7 | TRBV4-1 | - | TGCGCCAGCAGCCAAGGTGTGATTAGCAGCTACGAGCAGTACTTC | CASSQGVISSYEQYF
- | TRBJ2-7 | TRBV6-1 | - | TGTGCCAGCAGTGATGGTAGCGCCCTCTCCTACGAGCAGTACTTC | CASSDGSALSYEQYF
many | TRBJ2-5 | TRBV30 | TRBD1 | TGTGCCTGGGGGTCGCAGGGGGCCCAGTACTTC | CAWGSQGAQYF
- | TRBJ2-2 | TRBV6-1 | - | TGTGCCAGCACCGAAGGGGGTGGCGGGGAGCTGTTTTTT | CASTEGGGGELFF
- | TRBJ2-5 | TRBV7-2 | TRBD2 | TGTGCCAGCAGCACTAGCGGGGCGGGCGGGCCCCAAGAGACCCAGTACTTC | CASSTSGAGGPQETQYF
many | TRBJ2-7 | TRBV3-1 | - | TGTGCCAGCAGCCAATCCGACCGACCTGAACGGCAGTACTTC | CASSQSDRPERQYF
- | TRBJ1-2 | TRBV6-1 | - | TGTGCCAGCAGGTTGGGGGAAAGCGATGGGGCTGGCTACACCTTC | CASRLGESDGAGYTF
many | TRBJ2-6 | TRBV29-1 | - | TGCAGCGTCGAGACAAGTGGGGCCAACGTCCTGACTTTC | CSVETSGANVLTF
many | TRBJ2-7 | TRBV28 | - | TGTGCCAGCAGAAACGGACAGCCCTACGAGCAGTACTTC | CASRNGQPYEQYF
many | TRBJ2-7 | TRBV6-1 | TRBD1 | TGTGCCAGCAGTGCCGGGACAGTCGAGCAGTACTTC | CASSAGTVEQYF
many | TRBJ1-1 | TRBV19 | - | TGTGCCAGCCGGACGGGTTACATGAACACTGAAGCTTTCTTT | CASRTGYMNTEAFF
many | TRBJ2-4 | TRBV2 | TRBD1 | TGTGCCACCCTCCCCTCGGACAGGGCCCAGGAAAACATTCAGTACTTC | CATLPSDRAQENIQYF
many | TRBJ2-5 | TRBV27 | TRBD1 | TGTGCCAGCAGGCAGGGGGCGCTTATTGAGACCCAGTACTTC | CASRQGALIETQYF
- | TRBJ1-2 | TRBV24-1 | - | TGTGCCACCAGTCGCCCGGGGGTAGAAGGAGGCTACACCTTC | CATSRPGVEGGYTF
many | TRBJ2-2 | TRBV7-9 | - | TGTGCCAGCAGTAAAGGTCGGGATAGGGAGCTGTTTTTT | CASSKGRDRELFF
few | TRBJ1-2 | TRBV11-1 | - | TGTGCCAGCAGCCGAGTTTTCCGGGACCCCGCCACCTATGGCTACACCTTC | CASSRVFRDPATYGYTF
many | TRBJ2-7 | TRBV30 | TRBD1 | TGTGCCTGGATTGGACAGGGTTCCTACGAGCAGTACTTC | CAWIGQGSYEQYF
many | TRBJ1-3 | TRBV2 | TRBD1 | TGTGCCAGCAGTGGACAGGGGGCATACGGAAACACCATATATTTT | CASSGQGAYGNTIYF
many | TRBJ1-1 | TRBV3-1 | - | TGTGCCAGCAGCCTGGCTGAGGGGAGCACTGAAGCTTTCTTT | CASSLAEGSTEAFF